The rows below give T cell receptor beta chains drawn from one sample of a study of blood T cell repertoires in COVID-19. Data came from immunoSEQ multiplex PCR; TCRdb stores just in-frame clones and leaves some out. The data contain about 120,000 clones, around 80% of them singletons. The sequenced sample was peripheral blood. The receptors were sampled from a woman aged 50 to 60 with acute or convalescent COVID-19. CDR3s include the opening cysteine and the closing phenylalanine or tryptophan. D genes are given only for firm matches. Part of the rows lack a size; the others show once, few, many or a class for expanded clones.

TRBJ1-5 | 14 | - | TRBV3-1/TRBV3-2 | - | CASSRGQNNQPQHF | TGTGCCAGCAGCCGTGGACAGAACAATCAGCCCCAGCATTTT
TRBJ1-4 | 16 | TRBD1 | TRBV9 | - | CASSVDSGQMNEKLFF | TGTGCCAGCAGCGTCGATTCGGGACAGATGAATGAAAAACTGTTTTTT
TRBJ2-1 | 11 | - | TRBV7-9 | - | CAVSSYNEQFF | TGTGCCGTGAGCTCCTACAATGAGCAGTTCTTC
TRBJ2-3 | 13 | - | TRBV11-2 | - | CASSSGVTDTQYF | TGTGCCAGCAGCTCCGGGGTAACAGATACGCAGTATTTT
TRBJ2-1 | 14 | - | TRBV2 | - | CASSGGGEVDEQFF | TGTGCCAGCAGTGGGGGCGGGGAAGTCGATGAGCAGTTCTTC
TRBJ2-6 | 15 | - | TRBV5-1 | - | CASSLGQAGANVLTF | TGCGCCAGCAGCCTAGGACAAGCGGGGGCCAACGTCCTGACTTTC
TRBJ2-1 | 16 | - | TRBV7-9 | few | CASSAPPGVSYNEQFF | TGTGCCAGCAGCGCCCCCCCGGGGGTCTCCTACAATGAGCAGTTCTTC
TRBJ2-1 | 16 | - | TRBV7-3 | - | CASSLHGEVKYNEQFF | TGTGCCAGCAGCTTACACGGAGAAGTAAAGTACAATGAGCAGTTCTTC
TRBJ2-4 | 16 | - | TRBV7-9 | - | CASSPSGGGNQNIQYF | TGTGCCAGCAGCCCCAGTGGGGGGGGCAACCAAAACATTCAGTACTTC
TRBJ1-6 | 13 | TRBD1 | TRBV18 | - | CASCPTGQSPLHF | TGTGCCAGCTGCCCGACAGGGCAATCACCCCTCCACTTT
TRBJ1-2 | 14 | - | TRBV5-1 | - | CASSLVSGADGYTF | TGCGCCAGCAGCTTAGTGTCAGGGGCCGATGGCTACACCTTC
TRBJ1-2 | 14 | TRBD1 | TRBV10-3 | few | CAIGGTGGNYGYTF | TGTGCCATCGGGGGGACAGGGGGTAACTATGGCTACACCTTC
TRBJ1-2 | 14 | - | TRBV3-1/TRBV3-2 | - | CASSQDRVGDGYTF | TGTGCCAGCAGCCAAGACAGGGTAGGGGATGGCTACACCTTC
TRBJ2-2 | 16 | TRBD1 | TRBV7-3 | - | CASSSLDRMNTGELFF | TGTGCCAGCAGCTCCCTGGACAGGATGAACACCGGGGAGCTGTTTTTT
TRBJ1-2 | 18 | TRBD1 | TRBV10-2 | - | CASRLTGTGGRNFYGYTF | TGCGCCAGCAGACTGACCGGGACAGGGGGCAGGAATTTCTATGGCTACACCTTC
TRBJ1-5 | 15 | TRBD1 | TRBV5-6 | - | CASSTGGRSNQPQHF | TGTGCCAGCAGTACAGGGGGCCGGAGCAATCAGCCCCAGCATTTT
TRBJ2-7 | 13 | TRBD1 | TRBV28 | few | CASDRGPTYEQYF | TGTGCCAGCGACAGGGGGCCCACCTACGAGCAGTACTTC
TRBJ2-3 | 15 | - | TRBV5-8 | - | CASSLGGGFTDTQYF | TGTGCCAGCAGCTTAGGGGGGGGTTTCACAGATACGCAGTATTTT
TRBJ2-1 | 18 | TRBD2 | TRBV11-3 | once | CASSTGTSGGDPRDEQFF | TGTGCCAGCAGCACCGGGACTAGCGGGGGAGACCCGAGGGATGAGCAGTTCTTC
TRBJ2-1 | 13 | - | TRBV28 | - | CASTLRQFNEQFF | TGTGCCAGCACCCTTAGACAGTTTAATGAGCAGTTCTTC
TRBJ1-1 | 17 | - | TRBV19 | few | CASSAPGRGRGNTEAFF | TGTGCCAGTAGTGCCCCCGGGAGGGGACGTGGGAACACTGAAGCTTTCTTT
TRBJ2-7 | 12 | - | TRBV3-1/TRBV3-2 | - | CASSRESFEQYF | TGTGCCAGCAGCCGAGAGAGTTTCGAGCAGTACTTC